A single sample is the source of the 26 T cell receptor beta chains below, sequenced in a study of cytomegalovirus exposure and HLA in healthy donors. The primer mix had 60 Vbeta and 13 Jbeta primers. This table comes from immunoSEQ multiplex PCR, and its TCRdb copy is limited to in-frame clones, with some not included. The top ten hold approximately 2% of the sample, which has roughly 110,000 clones, about 85% seen once. Material for sequencing was PBMCs. The source is a young man in good health and CMV-seronegative.

The J gene is TRBJ2-7, the V gene TRBV30; no clear D gene. The CDR3 extends over 13 amino acids. Germline assignment: CDR1 GTSNPN and CDR2 SVGIG (reference sequence). Trimming took off 5 bases at V and 0 bases at J, with 11 bases between the two ends. CDR3 region: CAWGGISSYEQYF. DNA for the CDR3: TGTGCCTGGGGCGGAATCAGCTCCTACGAGCAGTACTTC.

The chain uses TRBV10-3 and TRBJ1-1; 9 bases line up with TRBD1. V shed 8 bases and J 7 bases; nucleotides not matched to a gene: 14. The CDR3 totals 15 residues. CDR1 and CDR2 (germline): ENHRY, SYGVKD. CDR3 coding DNA: TGTGCCATCGCACTCGACCGGGACAGGGCAATTGAAGCTTTCTTT. Translation gives CAIALDRDRAIEAFF.

The chain employs TRBV30 and TRBJ1-2, with TRBD1 matching over 9 bases. This CDR3 has 15 residues. Germline lookup yields CDR1 GTSNPN and CDR2 SVGIG (reference sequence). With 1 base clipped from V and 6 bases from J, the junction kept 9 bases outside the gene matches. The chain's CDR3 is CAWSGRGTGLNGYTF. CDR3 bases: TGTGCCTGGAGTGGGCGAGGGACAGGGCTCAATGGCTACACCTTC.

This chain connects TRBV13 to TRBJ2-7; 7 bases match TRBD1. CDR1 is PRHDT and CDR2 is FYEKMQ in the germline V gene (reference sequence). The CDR3 consists of 14 residues. With V trimmed by 4 bases and J by 3 bases, 6 bases remained unmatched. The CDR3 spells CASSYRDSYYEQYF. The DNA of the CDR3 is TGTGCCAGCAGCTACCGGGACAGTTACTACGAGCAGTACTTC.

The chain has TRBV7-3 and TRBJ1-1; D remains unclear. Germline CDR1 reads SGHTA; CDR2 reads FQGTGA. The V end was cut by 5 bases, the J end by 3 bases, with 10 bases between. This CDR3 has 13 amino acids. Written as DNA, the CDR3 is TGTGCCAGCAGCATGAGACGGGACACTGAAGCTTTCTTT. Translating gives CASSMRRDTEAFF.

V usage is TRBV6-5 and J usage is TRBJ2-7, with D unresolved. V shed 2 bases and J shed 3 bases, with 8 bases lying between them. Germline CDR1 is MNHEY and CDR2 is SVGAGI. The CDR3 has 13 amino acids. The CDR3 sequence: CASSYGPNYEQYF. The CDR3 region has the DNA TGTGCCAGCAGTTACGGGCCGAACTACGAGCAGTACTTC.

This clone has only a few counts. The chain links TRBV7-8 to TRBJ2-1; D is possibly TRBD2 (6 bases). Trimming removed 5 bases at V and 9 bases at J, with 14 bases between. This CDR3 has 13 residues. Germline-derived CDR1 and CDR2 are SGHVS and FQNEAQ. The CDR3 DNA reads TGTGCCAGCAGCCCGGGCGGGGTGGGTGAGCAGTTCTTC. Translation: CASSPGGVGEQFF.

The CDR3 spells CATSRGQGGNSPLHF. DNA of the CDR3: TGTGCCACCAGCAGAGGACAGGGTGGGAATTCACCCCTCCACTTT. This chain connects TRBV15 to TRBJ1-6; 7 bases are shared with TRBD1. The CDR3 has 15 amino acids. The germline V gene has CDR1 LNHNV and CDR2 YYDKDF (reference sequence). V dropped 1 base and J dropped 7; count of bases not matched to a gene: 4.

This chain joins TRBV4-1 and TRBJ1-2, with unresolved D. V was cut by 1 base and J by 3 bases, with 15 bases left in between. CDR1 is MGHRA, CDR2 YSYEKL, per germline. The CDR3 covers 16 residues. The CDR3 DNA reads as TGCGCCAGCAGCCAAGGGCGCGCCCGGCGGGACTATGGCTACACCTTC. It yields the protein CASSQGRARRDYGYTF.

V gene TRBV6-1 combines with J gene TRBJ1-6, with unresolved D. Trimming cost V 6 bases and J 0 bases, with 9 bases left between them. This CDR3 contains 15 residues. Germline lookup yields CDR1 MNHNS and CDR2 SASEGT. The CDR3 DNA sequence: TGTGCCAGCAGAGCATCGATCTCCTATAATTCACCCCTCCACTTT. Its protein is CASRASISYNSPLHF.

The rearrangement joins TRBV7-6 to TRBJ2-6, with 9 bases lining up with TRBD1. V was clipped by 0 bases and J by 0 bases; unmatched bases: 3. The germline gives CDR1 SGHVS, CDR2 FNYEAQ. The CDR3 consists of 18 residues. The CDR3 reads CASSLATGGHSGANVLTF. The CDR3 DNA is TGTGCCAGCAGCTTAGCGACAGGGGGACACTCTGGGGCCAACGTCCTGACTTTC.

The V and J genes are TRBV5-1 and TRBJ1-1; D is unresolved. V lost 4 bases, J lost 1 base, and 8 bases lay in between. Germline CDR1 is SGHRS and CDR2 is YFSETQ. The CDR3 has 13 residues. The DNA of the CDR3 is TGCGCCAGCAGCCACACAGAGAACACTGAAGCTTTCTTT. Its translation is CASSHTENTEAFF.

This sequence joins TRBV5-1 and TRBJ1-1; a weak D match, TRBD1 (5 bases). CDR3 length equals 14 residues. Between the trimmed V and J ends, which lost 0 bases and 5 bases, there was a span of 11 bases. In germline, CDR1 is SGHRS, CDR2 YFSETQ. The CDR3 DNA sequence: TGCGCCAGCAGCTTGGGCGGGGCGGAGACTGAAGCTTTCTTT. Its translation: CASSLGGAETEAFF.

The genes are TRBV7-8 and TRBJ1-5; D is perhaps TRBD1 (6 bases). The CDR3 length is 15 residues. The germline CDR1 and CDR2 sequences are SGHVS and FQNEAQ. Trimming pared 5 bases from V and 0 bases from J, leaving 11 bases between. Here the CDR3 DNA reads TGTGCCAGCAGCATTAGACAGGATAGCAATCAGCCCCAGCATTTT. It encodes CASSIRQDSNQPQHF.

This sequence joins TRBV6-5 and TRBJ1-4, with 7 positions matching TRBD1. This CDR3 spans 15 amino acids. Germline-derived CDR1 and CDR2 are MNHEY and SVGAGI. The V gene end was trimmed by 5 bases and the J gene end by 8 bases; junction bases not matched to a gene: 11. CDR3 protein: CASSPDRALREKLFF. The CDR3 DNA is TGTGCCAGCAGTCCCGACAGGGCATTGAGGGAAAAACTGTTTTTT.

This chain links TRBV7-9 with TRBJ1-1, with 10 nucleotides matching TRBD1. The CDR3 loop spans 14 amino acids. Per germline, CDR1 SEHNR and CDR2 FQNEAQ (reference sequence). V was pared by 6 bases and J by 3 bases, with 4 bases of the junction left unmatched. The CDR3 DNA sequence: TGTGCCAGCAGATCGGGACAGGGGTACACTGAAGCTTTCTTT. It yields the protein CASRSGQGYTEAFF.

This clone appeared once. The CDR3 reads CASSDRGENTEAFF. The CDR3, as DNA: TGTGCCAGCAGTGACAGGGGTGAGAACACTGAAGCTTTCTTT. The chain couples TRBV6-1 to TRBJ1-1; D may be TRBD1 (6 bases). V lost 3 bases and J lost 1, with 9 bases in between. The CDR3 spans 14 residues. Germline CDR1 MNHNS, CDR2 SASEGT.

The chain recombines TRBV11-2 with TRBJ2-5, with 7 bases matching TRBD1. Gene TRBJ2-7 matches the end of the DNA better, so the J call may be wrong. Germline CDR1 SGHAT, CDR2 FQNNGV. This CDR3 has 14 residues. The CDR3 bases are TGTGCCAGCAGCTTATCTCCAGGGGGCTACGAGCAGTACTTC. Protein: CASSLSPGGYEQYF.

The V and J genes are TRBV28 and TRBJ2-7; 8 bases agree with TRBD1. Germline V gene data show CDR1 as MDHEN and CDR2 as SYDVKM. V shed 5 bases and J 2 bases; nucleotides not matched to a gene: 8. The CDR3 spans 15 residues. The CDR3 region has the DNA TGTGCCAGCAGTCGACCGGGACAGGCCACCTACGAGCAGTACTTC. Protein: CASSRPGQATYEQYF. Filled out from reference TRBV28 and TRBJ2-7, the complete variable domain reads DVKVTQSSRYLVKRTGEKVFLECVQDMDHENMFWYRQDPGLGLRLIYFSYDVKMKEKGDIPEGYSVSREKKERFSLILESASTNQTSMYLCASSRPGQATYEQYFGPGTRLTVT.

This rearrangement joins TRBV6-6 to TRBJ2-7; D is unresolved. Per germline, CDR1 MNHNY and CDR2 SVGAGI (reference sequence). Trimming took 2 bases from V and 5 from J, leaving 13 bases between them. This CDR3 region has 14 residues. CDR3: CASSYAVAPNEQYF. In DNA, the CDR3 is TGTGCCAGCAGTTACGCGGTTGCTCCCAACGAGCAGTACTTC.

The chain recombines TRBV7-6 with TRBJ2-3, with 14 bases lining up with TRBD2. The CDR3 loop spans 22 amino acids. From germline, CDR1 is SGHVS and CDR2 FNYEAQ. Trimming cost V 2 bases and J 6 bases; bases outside gene matches: 22. The CDR3 coding sequence is TGTGCCAGCAGCTTACGATTTGGCCGCGGGACTAGCGGGAGCCCGCTAGTCGATACGCAGTATTTT. This codes for CASSLRFGRGTSGSPLVDTQYF.

The rearrangement uses TRBV7-9 and TRBJ1-2; 8 nucleotides align to TRBD1. There are 14 residues in the CDR3. The V segment lost 8 bases and the J segment 8 bases; nucleotides outside the gene matches: 13. Germline CDR1 is SEHNR and CDR2 is FQNEAQ (reference sequence). Written as DNA, the CDR3 is TGTGCCAGCTCGTCGCCGGACAGGGCGTTAGGCTACACCTTC. Translating gives CASSSPDRALGYTF.

This chain uses TRBV4-1 with TRBJ1-2; D perhaps matches TRBD1 (5 bases). The length of the CDR3 is 13 residues. Trimming removed 4 bases at V and 5 bases at J, with 11 bases between. Germline V gene lookup returns CDR1 MGHRA and CDR2 YSYEKL. CDR3 residues: CASSPQQDYGYTF. Here the CDR3 DNA reads TGCGCCAGCAGCCCGCAACAGGATTATGGCTACACCTTC.

V usage is TRBV25-1 and J usage is TRBJ2-4; 8 nucleotides match TRBD1. J was trimmed by 6 bases and V by 6 bases; bases with no gene match: 7. Looked up from germline, CDR1 is MGHDK and CDR2 is SYGVNS. This CDR3 contains 14 residues. CDR3: CASSLGRGRNIQYF. The CDR3 coding sequence is TGTGCCAGCAGCCTGGGCAGGGGGCGAAACATTCAGTACTTC.

V usage is TRBV5-1 and J usage is TRBJ2-3; 9 bases are a match to TRBD1. V lost 4 bases to trimming and J lost 2 bases; unmatched junction nucleotides: 8. The germline CDR1 and CDR2 sequences are SGHRS and YFSETQ. The CDR3 has 16 amino acids. The CDR3 protein is CASSRDRAGSTDTQYF. In DNA form, the CDR3 reads TGCGCCAGCAGCCGGGACAGGGCTGGCTCCACAGATACGCAGTATTTT.

CDR3 in amino acids: CASSPRQGAFTEAFF. The CDR3 DNA follows: TGTGCCAGCAGCCCGCGACAGGGGGCATTTACTGAAGCTTTCTTT. J is TRBJ1-1 and V is TRBV7-3, with 10 positions matching TRBD1. Trimming removed 5 bases from V and 5 bases from J; junction bases left unmatched: 8. The length of the CDR3 is 15 residues. Germline assignment: CDR1 SGHTA and CDR2 FQGTGA.